Presented here are 19 T cell receptor beta chains from one specimen sequenced in a study of vaccination and CD4 T cells after COVID-19. Their antigen targets remain unknown. Sample treatment: approximately 10-day PBMC culture with coronavirus spike peptide pools or control peptides (ViraFEST assay). The Oncomine TCR Beta short-read assay generated sequence data from the DNA of cultured CD4+ T cells. MiXCR, run by TCRdb on the PCR reads, gives a single entry per CDR3 protein. This sample has roughly 14,000 distinct CDR3 sequences, with roughly half found just once. Source material: CD4+ T cells from blood, cultured in vitro. These receptors were taken from a human donor who had recovered from COVID-19.

The chain employs TRBV20-1 and TRBJ2-2; 9 bases match TRBD2. Germline V gives CDR1 DFQATT, CDR2 SNEGSKA (reference sequence). J was trimmed by 3 bases and V by 6 bases; bases with no gene match: 11. The CDR3 is made up of 16 amino acids. The CDR3 coding sequence is TGCAGTGCCGAGGATAGCGGGAGTATGTACACCGGGGAGCTGTTTTTT. Its protein product is CSAEDSGSMYTGELFF.

This clonotype was seen more than once but under ten times. The J gene is TRBJ1-2, the V gene TRBV10-3; a possible D gene is TRBD1 (5 bases). Trimming took 4 bases from V and 2 from J, leaving 5 bases between them. Germline lookup yields CDR1 ENHRY and CDR2 SYGVKD. The CDR3 has 12 amino acids. The CDR3 coding sequence is TGTGCCATCAGTGGACAGAACTATGGCTACACCTTC. Its protein product is CAISGQNYGYTF.

This sequence joins TRBV7-2 and TRBJ2-7; a weak D match, TRBD2 (5 bases). The germline CDR1 and CDR2 sequences are SGHTA and FQGNSA. V lost 2 bases, J lost 3 bases, and 14 bases lay in between. The CDR3 consists of 15 residues. The DNA for the CDR3 is TGTGCCAGCAGCTTACCTGGGAGATTTAACTACGAGCAGTACTTC. Encoded protein: CASSLPGRFNYEQYF.

This chain connects TRBV28 to TRBJ2-5; D unresolved. The ends were cut back, 3 bases at V and 1 base at J, with 3 bases in the middle. Germline CDR1 MDHEN, CDR2 SYDVKM. This CDR3 comprises 12 residues. This CDR3 is CASSFSQETQYF. The CDR3 coding sequence is TGTGCCAGCAGTTTCTCCCAAGAGACCCAGTACTTC.

This clonotype was seen just once. V usage is TRBV27 and J usage is TRBJ2-7; TRBD2 matches at 7 bases. V shed 6 bases and J 2 bases; nucleotides not matched to a gene: 7. This CDR3 is built from 14 residues. Germline CDR1 and CDR2: MNHEY and SMNVEV (reference sequence). Written as DNA, the CDR3 is TGTGCCAGCAGGGCTAGCGGAAAAACCTACGAGCAGTACTTC. Amino acids: CASRASGKTYEQYF.

The chain joins TRBV5-4 to TRBJ1-2, with TRBD1 as a possible D gene (6 bases). The CDR3 has 14 residues. V was trimmed by 4 bases and J by 2 bases, leaving 12 bases between them. Germline V gene data show CDR1 as SGHNT and CDR2 as YYREEE (reference sequence). CDR3: CASSRRTDNYGYTF. In nucleotides, the CDR3 is TGTGCCAGCAGCCGCAGGACAGACAACTATGGCTACACCTTC.

The rearrangement uses TRBV6-1 and TRBJ2-7; TRBD2 matches at 7 bases. Germline V gene data show CDR1 as MNHNS and CDR2 as SASEGT. V shed 5 bases, J shed 2 bases, and the junction held 6 bases outside the gene matches. The CDR3 extends over 14 amino acids. The CDR3 here is CASSRLAETYEQYF. As DNA, the CDR3 is TGTGCCAGCAGTCGACTAGCTGAGACCTACGAGCAGTACTTC.

The rearrangement joins TRBV7-2 to TRBJ1-1; a possible D gene is TRBD1 (6 bases). Trimming took 1 base from V and 4 from J, leaving 7 bases between them. CDR3 length: 13 amino acids. Germline loops: CDR1 SGHTA, CDR2 FQGNSA. The CDR3 reads CASSLDRVTEAFF. CDR3 coding DNA: TGTGCCAGCAGCTTAGACAGGGTCACTGAAGCTTTCTTT.

The chain is built from TRBV7-6 and TRBJ2-3, with TRBD2 identical over 9 bases. V lost 5 bases and J lost 3; bases outside the gene matches: 3. This CDR3 has 14 residues. Germline values: CDR1 SGHVS, CDR2 FNYEAQ. The CDR3 DNA reads TGTGCCAGCAGCCCGCTAGCGGGGACAGATACGCAGTATTTT. As protein: CASSPLAGTDTQYF.

V and J are TRBV15 and TRBJ2-7; maybe TRBD2 (5 bases). Deletions cut 5 bases from V and 9 bases from J, with 17 bases between. From germline, CDR1 is LNHNV and CDR2 YYDKDF (reference sequence). The CDR3 contains 13 residues. CDR3 in amino acids: CATSVVLRGWQYF. The CDR3 DNA reads as TGTGCCACCAGCGTCGTGTTAAGAGGGTGGCAGTACTTC.

This clonotype came up a few times. V gene TRBV20-1 combines with J gene TRBJ1-1; D may be TRBD1 (6 bases). The CDR3 runs 14 residues. Looked up from germline, CDR1 is DFQATT and CDR2 is SNEGSKA (reference sequence). V lost 5 bases to trimming and J lost 4 bases, with 17 bases between them. This chain's CDR3 is CSAPKTRQATEAFF. DNA of the CDR3: TGCAGTGCTCCGAAAACCCGACAGGCCACTGAAGCTTTCTTT.

This clonotype counts as medium-sized. This chain joins TRBV20-1 and TRBJ1-1; 10 bases are a match to TRBD1. The V gene's germline CDR1 is DFQATT and CDR2 SNEGSKA (reference sequence). V lost 0 bases, J lost 3 bases, and 1 base stayed unmatched. The CDR3 sequence is 14 residues long. The CDR3 sequence: CSARDDRGHTEAFF. The CDR3 DNA reads TGCAGTGCTAGAGATGACAGGGGGCACACTGAAGCTTTCTTT.

This clonotype was detected a few times. The chain employs TRBV20-1 and TRBJ2-5, with 11 bases fitting TRBD2. CDR1 is DFQATT and CDR2 is SNEGSKA in the germline V gene (reference sequence). V lost 5 bases, J lost 3 bases, and 14 bases stayed unmatched. This CDR3 is built from 17 residues. CDR3 region: CSAHGLAGYGREETQYF. CDR3 sequence (DNA): TGCAGTGCTCACGGACTAGCGGGCTACGGTCGGGAAGAGACCCAGTACTTC.

This clonotype was picked up a small number of times. V gene TRBV25-1 combines with J gene TRBJ1-2; possible D gene TRBD1, 6 bases. This CDR3 spans 14 amino acids. Per the germline V gene, CDR1 is MGHDK and CDR2 is SYGVNS. Trimming removed 1 base from V and 5 bases from J, with 11 bases in between. The CDR3 DNA is TGTGCCAGCAGTGAATCGGGGGGCGCATATGGCTACACCTTC. Amino acid sequence: CASSESGGAYGYTF.

Only a few counts were recorded for this clonotype. CDR3 sequence reads: CASSSFERNTQYF. As DNA, the CDR3 is TGTGCCAGCAGCTCCTTCGAGCGTAATACGCAGTATTTT. This chain uses TRBV11-2 with TRBJ2-3; D is ambiguous. The length of the CDR3 is 13 residues. Looked up from germline, CDR1 is SGHAT and CDR2 is FQNNGV. Trimming removed 4 bases from V and 7 bases from J, with 12 bases in between.

This clonotype has a handful of counts. V is TRBV3-1 and J is TRBJ2-7; D call uncertain. This CDR3 comprises 15 residues. The germline V and J ends were trimmed by 1 base and 2 bases, with 12 bases remaining between them. The germline V gene encodes CDR1 LGHDT and CDR2 YNNKEL (reference sequence). CDR3 protein: CASSQGSGQTYEQYF. The CDR3 DNA is TGTGCCAGCAGCCAAGGGTCCGGTCAGACCTACGAGCAGTACTTC.

V and J are TRBV28 and TRBJ2-5; 9 bases are shared with TRBD1. Germline CDR1 MDHEN, CDR2 SYDVKM. Trimming cost V 7 bases and J 5 bases; bases outside gene matches: 5. This CDR3 is built from 13 residues. In DNA form, the CDR3 reads TGTGCCAGCATTACAGGGGGCATGGAGACCCAGTACTTC. Translating it yields CASITGGMETQYF.

This clonotype appeared a few times. The rearrangement joins TRBV30 to TRBJ2-3; D is unclear. Germline assignment: CDR1 GTSNPN and CDR2 SVGIG (reference sequence). The CDR3 spans 12 residues. The V gene lost 2 bases and the J gene lost 1 base, with 4 bases spanning the gap. The CDR3 DNA reads TGTGCCTGGAGTCCCGGCACAGATACGCAGTATTTT. Protein: CAWSPGTDTQYF. Complete variable domain (other parts from reference TRBV30 and TRBJ2-3): SQTIHQWPATLVQPVGSPLSLECTVEGTSNPNLYWYRQAAGRGLQLLFYSVGIGQISSEVPQNLSASRPQDRQFILSSKKLLLSDSGFYLCAWSPGTDTQYFGPGTRLTVL.

This sequence joins TRBV25-1 and TRBJ2-1; D unresolved. V gave up 2 bases and J gave up 6 bases, with 5 bases separating them. Germline lookup yields CDR1 MGHDK and CDR2 SYGVNS. This CDR3 comprises 12 residues. DNA of the CDR3: TGTGCCAGCAGTGAAGGTGTCAATGAGCAGTTCTTC. Translating gives CASSEGVNEQFF. The full variable domain, its missing parts supplied by reference TRBV25-1 and TRBJ2-1, is EADIYQTPRYLVIGTGKKITLECSQTMGHDKMYWYQQDPGMELHLIHYSYGVNSTEKGDLSSESTVSRIRTEHFPLTLESARPSHTSQYLCASSEGVNEQFFGPGTRLTVL.